The 11 T cell receptor beta chains presented below share a single source sample, sequenced in a study of T cell repertoires in cytomegalovirus infection (dated by TCRdb to 2018 to 2020). This sample was sequenced with an Illumina HiSeq 1500. Using fastp at Q25 and MiXCR, TCRdb reprocessed the public reads and kept productive beta chains. Each CDR3 protein gets just one entry, which takes the most common genes and DNA from the rows behind it. For this sample there are 400,000 or so distinct CDR3 sequences; roughly a third appear just once. Together, the top ten hold roughly 13% of the sample. Sequenced: PBMCs. The receptors were sampled from a human donor in good health (CMV status not recorded). Some clones in this sample may be carry-over from other donors' samples.

This rearrangement joins TRBV7-9 to TRBJ1-2; TRBD1 matches 7 bases. From germline, CDR1 is SEHNR and CDR2 FQNEAQ (reference sequence). The CDR3 length is 14 residues. J was trimmed by 5 bases and V by 0 bases; bases with no gene match: 3. CDR3 in DNA: TGTGCCAGCAGCTTAGCCAGGGGGAAATATGGCTACACCTTC. This codes for CASSLARGKYGYTF.

The chain uses TRBV19 and TRBJ2-2, with D perhaps matching TRBD2 (5 bases). V was shortened by 3 bases and J by 3 bases, with 11 bases between the two germline ends. Per the germline V gene, CDR1 is LNHDA and CDR2 is SQIVND (reference sequence). CDR3 length: 15 residues. CDR3 in DNA: TGTGCCAGTAGTATTGGGAGCAGATACACCGGGGAGCTGTTTTTT. Translated, it gives CASSIGSRYTGELFF.

This clonotype was counted a few times. The V and J genes are TRBV4-1 and TRBJ2-2; tentative D call: TRBD2 (6 bases). The CDR3 runs 16 residues. CDR1 is MGHRA, CDR2 YSYEKL, per germline. The V end lost 3 bases, the J end lost 6 bases, and 17 bases lay between the germline ends. Here the CDR3 DNA reads TGCGCCAGCAGCCAGCACTTCACAAGGGAGGCCGGGGAGCTGTTTTTT. Its translation: CASSQHFTREAGELFF.

The chain carries TRBV3-1 and TRBJ2-1; tentatively, D is TRBD1 (7 bases). The V gene lost 1 base and the J gene lost 4 bases, with 11 bases spanning the gap. The CDR3 is 15 amino acids. From germline, CDR1 is LGHDT and CDR2 YNNKEL (reference sequence). The CDR3 reads CASSQGGDRYNEQFF. As DNA, the CDR3 is TGTGCCAGCAGCCAAGGGGGGGACAGATACAATGAGCAGTTCTTC.

The rearrangement joins TRBV5-1 to TRBJ2-6; D remains ambiguous. V lost 1 base, J lost 0 bases, and 5 bases lay in between. Germline V gene data show CDR1 as SGHRS and CDR2 as YFSETQ. The length of the CDR3 is 15 residues. CDR3 protein: CASSLPSSGANVLTF. DNA for the CDR3: TGCGCCAGCAGCTTGCCGAGCTCTGGGGCCAACGTCCTGACTTTC.

This chain links TRBV9 with TRBJ2-2; D is undetermined. The germline V and J ends were trimmed by 6 bases and 3 bases, with 12 bases remaining between them. There are 14 residues in the CDR3. The germline V gene has CDR1 SGDLS and CDR2 YYNGEE. The CDR3 bases are TGTGCCAGCAAGGGAAGCCCCTACACCGGGGAGCTGTTTTTT. Its protein is CASKGSPYTGELFF.

The chain combines TRBV6-6 with TRBJ2-1, with 7 bases lining up with TRBD1. The CDR3 contains 15 residues. V trimming: 5 bases; J trimming: 7 bases; junction bases outside the gene matches: 11. Looked up from germline, CDR1 is MNHNY and CDR2 is SVGAGI (reference sequence). The CDR3 DNA is TGTGCCAGCAGTCACGTCAGGGGGTTGCTTAATGAGCAGTTCTTC. Amino acids: CASSHVRGLLNEQFF.

About this clonotype itself: Relative to the germline gene, one junction end is altered; a read error may explain this. The chain links TRBV7-9 to TRBJ1-2; D not resolved. Germline CDR1 reads SEHNR; CDR2 reads FQNEAQ (reference sequence). The CDR3 spans 8 residues. The CDR3 is CASSPDHF. The CDR3 DNA reads as TGTGCCAGCAGCCCAGATCACTTC.

V is TRBV19 and J is TRBJ2-3, with a tentative D call TRBD2 (5 bases). V was pared by 5 bases and J by 4 bases, with 7 bases between. This CDR3 comprises 12 residues. Germline lookup yields CDR1 LNHDA and CDR2 SQIVND (reference sequence). DNA for the CDR3: TGTGCCAGTAGTCCTAGCTCAGATACGCAGTATTTT. Residues: CASSPSSDTQYF.

The table lists this clonotype with many counts. This chain uses TRBV7-2 with TRBJ1-6; D remains unclear. The CDR3 extends over 15 amino acids. Trimming took off 5 bases at V and 7 bases at J, with 15 bases between the two ends. CDR1 and CDR2 (germline): SGHTA, FQGNSA. CDR3 nucleotide sequence: TGTGCCAGCAGCCCCTCGGGAGGACGAAATTCACCCCTCCACTTT. Encoded protein: CASSPSGGRNSPLHF.

The chain joins TRBV5-6 to TRBJ2-1, with D unclear. Germline CDR1 reads SGHDT; CDR2 reads YYEEEE. This CDR3 has 12 residues. Deletions cut 2 bases from V and 6 bases from J, with 6 bases between. The CDR3 DNA follows: TGTGCCAGCAGCTTTCTCAGCAATGAGCAGTTCTTC. Translating it yields CASSFLSNEQFF.